A selection of T cell receptor beta chains follows, all from one sample in a study of blood T cell repertoires in COVID-19. Data came from immunoSEQ multiplex PCR; TCRdb stores just in-frame clones and leaves some out. The sample holds around 260,000 clones, about four fifths seen once. Material for sequencing was peripheral blood. The receptors were sampled from a woman in her fifties or sixties who had recovered from COVID-19. CDR3s include the opening cysteine and the closing phenylalanine or tryptophan. The D gene is left open where the match is weak. The size field is filled for only some rows; it gives once, few, many or a size class.

abundance	v_gene	d_gene	j_gene	CDR3nt	CDR3aa
.	TRBV19	.	TRBJ1-1	TGTGCCAGTAGTATAACCCCGCAGGGTACGAACACTGAAGCTTTCTTT	CASSITPQGTNTEAFF
.	TRBV5-1	.	TRBJ2-5	TGCGCCAGCAGCTTTAACAGCCAAGAGACCCAGTACTTC	CASSFNSQETQYF
few	TRBV4-3	.	TRBJ1-1	TGCGCCAGCAGCCAAGATAGCGGAGTTAACACTGAAGCTTTCTTT	CASSQDSGVNTEAFF
.	TRBV24-1	TRBD2	TRBJ2-3	TGTGCCACCAGTGACCCTAGCGGGGGAGGCGCAGATACGCAGTATTTT	CATSDPSGGGADTQYF
.	TRBV19	.	TRBJ2-1	TGTGCCAGTAGTATAGCGGCGGAGGGGAATGAGCAGTTCTTC	CASSIAAEGNEQFF
.	TRBV18	TRBD2	TRBJ2-2	TGTGCCAGCTCACCACCGAGCGGGAGGGCCGTCGGGGAGCTGTTTTTT	CASSPPSGRAVGELFF
.	TRBV7-9	TRBD1	TRBJ2-3	TGTGCCAGCAGCCCGAAGACAGGGCATCAGCTTAGAGATACGCAGTATTTT	CASSPKTGHQLRDTQYF
.	TRBV19	TRBD1	TRBJ1-1	TGTGCCAGTAGAGGGACAGGGAACGTGAACACTGAAGCTTTCTTT	CASRGTGNVNTEAFF
.	TRBV19	.	TRBJ2-1	TGTGCCAGTAGTATAGATCCAGCGGGCAATGAGCAGTTCTTC	CASSIDPAGNEQFF
.	TRBV7-3	TRBD1	TRBJ1-2	TGTGCCAGCAGCCCAGGGACAGGAGGGTATGGCTACACCTTC	CASSPGTGGYGYTF
once	TRBV9	TRBD1	TRBJ2-5	TGTGCCAGCAGCGACCGAGACAGGGCGGGTGAGACCCAGTACTTC	CASSDRDRAGETQYF
.	TRBV27	TRBD1	TRBJ1-2	TGTGCCAGCGGGGATCGACAGGGACTGGGGAACTATGGCTACACCTTC	CASGDRQGLGNYGYTF
.	TRBV3-1/TRBV3-2	TRBD2	TRBJ2-1	TGTGCCAGCAGCGAGGGACTAGGAGGTAGGGATGAGCAGTTCTTC	CASSEGLGGRDEQFF
.	TRBV19	TRBD1	TRBJ2-1	TGTGCCAGTACCAGGACAGGGGGCAATGAGCAGTTCTTC	CASTRTGGNEQFF
.	TRBV6-5	TRBD1	TRBJ1-6	TGTGCCAGCAGTTACTTTGGACAGGGGGGATCACCCCTCCACTTT	CASSYFGQGGSPLHF
.	TRBV28	TRBD2	TRBJ2-7	TGTGCCAGCAGCCTTCCCCAGCGGGACCCCTCCTACTTC	CASSLPQRDPSYF
.	TRBV5-5	TRBD1	TRBJ2-7	TGTGCCAGCATTCCGGGACAGGGGGCCTACGAGCAGTACTTC	CASIPGQGAYEQYF
.	TRBV5-6	.	TRBJ2-5	TGTGCCAGCAGCTTGTCTCGGCGGCAGCCCGTAACGACCCAGTACTTC	CASSLSRRQPVTTQYF
once	TRBV5-1	.	TRBJ2-2	TGCGCCAGCAGCCCCAAGACTTCAACCAACACCGGGGAGCTGTTTTTT	CASSPKTSTNTGELFF
.	TRBV6-5	TRBD1	TRBJ1-2	TGTGCCAGCAGTTACAGGGGGCAGGACTATGGCTACACCTTC	CASSYRGQDYGYTF
few	TRBV2	.	TRBJ1-6	TGTGCCAGCAAACAGGGCTATAATTCACCCCTCCACTTT	CASKQGYNSPLHF
.	TRBV6-2/TRBV6-3	.	TRBJ2-7	TGTGCCAGCGGCCCCTTGGGGGGTTTGTACGAGCAGTACTTC	CASGPLGGLYEQYF
few	TRBV28	TRBD1	TRBJ1-6	TGTGCCAGCAGCTCCTACAGGGGCAGAACACCCCTCCACTTT	CASSSYRGRTPLHF
.	TRBV7-8	TRBD1	TRBJ2-6	TGTGCCAGCAGCCCGAGTGGGGGACCGACAGGGCTGCACTCTGGGGCCAACGTCCTGACTTTC	CASSPSGGPTGLHSGANVLTF